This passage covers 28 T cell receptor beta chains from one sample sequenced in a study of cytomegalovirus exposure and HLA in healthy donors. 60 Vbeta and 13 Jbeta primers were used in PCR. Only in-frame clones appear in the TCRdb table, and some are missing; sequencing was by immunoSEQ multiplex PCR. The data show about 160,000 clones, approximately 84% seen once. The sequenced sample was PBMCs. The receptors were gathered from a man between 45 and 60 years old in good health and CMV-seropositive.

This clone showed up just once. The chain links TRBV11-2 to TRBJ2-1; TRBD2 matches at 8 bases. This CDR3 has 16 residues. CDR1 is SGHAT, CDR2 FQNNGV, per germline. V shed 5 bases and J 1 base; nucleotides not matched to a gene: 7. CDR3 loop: CASSPGSGDSYNEQFF. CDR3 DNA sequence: TGTGCCAGCAGCCCGGGTAGCGGGGATTCCTACAATGAGCAGTTCTTC.

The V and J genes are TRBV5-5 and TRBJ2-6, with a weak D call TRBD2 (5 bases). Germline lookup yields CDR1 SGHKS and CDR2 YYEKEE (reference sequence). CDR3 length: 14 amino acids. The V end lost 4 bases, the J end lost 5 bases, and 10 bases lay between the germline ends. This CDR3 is CASSPLGRANVLTF. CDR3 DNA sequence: TGTGCCAGCAGCCCACTAGGACGGGCCAACGTCCTGACTTTC.

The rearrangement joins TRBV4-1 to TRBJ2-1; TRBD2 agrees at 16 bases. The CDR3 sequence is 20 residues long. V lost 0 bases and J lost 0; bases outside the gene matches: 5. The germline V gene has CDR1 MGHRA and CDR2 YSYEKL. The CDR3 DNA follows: TGCGCCAGCAGCCAAGATCAGGGACTAGCGGGGGGGAGCTCCTACAATGAGCAGTTCTTC. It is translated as CASSQDQGLAGGSSYNEQFF.

The DNA for the CDR3 is TGTGCCAGCGTAGGGGGCACGTCGCTAAACATTCAGTACTTC. It yields the protein CASVGGTSLNIQYF. This chain connects TRBV28 to TRBJ2-4; 7 bases align to TRBD1. Germline loops: CDR1 MDHEN, CDR2 SYDVKM. The CDR3 loop spans 14 amino acids. V gave up 8 bases and J gave up 6 bases; unmatched junction bases: 10.

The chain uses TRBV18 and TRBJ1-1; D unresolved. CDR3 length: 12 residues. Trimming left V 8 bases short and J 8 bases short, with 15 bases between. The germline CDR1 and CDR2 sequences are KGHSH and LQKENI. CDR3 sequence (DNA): TGTGCCAGCAAACCCGGCGGAATGGAAGCTTTCTTT. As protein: CASKPGGMEAFF.

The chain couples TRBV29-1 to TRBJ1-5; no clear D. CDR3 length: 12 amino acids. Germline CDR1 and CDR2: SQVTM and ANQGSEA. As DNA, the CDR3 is TGCCCCAGAATACGCCCCTATCAGCCCCAGCATTTT. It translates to CPRIRPYQPQHF.

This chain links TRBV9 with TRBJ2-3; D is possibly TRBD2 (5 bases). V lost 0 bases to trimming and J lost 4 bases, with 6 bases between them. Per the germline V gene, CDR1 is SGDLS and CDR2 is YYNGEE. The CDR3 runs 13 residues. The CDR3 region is CASSVGGSDTQYF. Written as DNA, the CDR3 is TGTGCCAGCAGCGTAGGCGGGTCAGATACGCAGTATTTT.

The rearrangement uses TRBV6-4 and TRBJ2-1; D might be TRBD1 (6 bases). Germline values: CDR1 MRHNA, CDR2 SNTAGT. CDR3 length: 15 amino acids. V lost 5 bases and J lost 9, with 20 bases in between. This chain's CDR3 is CASSPGASEGREQFF. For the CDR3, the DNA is TGTGCCAGCAGTCCAGGGGCTAGTGAGGGGCGTGAGCAGTTCTTC.

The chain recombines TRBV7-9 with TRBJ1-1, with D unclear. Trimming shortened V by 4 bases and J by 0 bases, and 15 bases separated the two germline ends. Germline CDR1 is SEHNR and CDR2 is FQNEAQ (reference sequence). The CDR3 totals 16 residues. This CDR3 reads CASSSQSPSMNTEAFF. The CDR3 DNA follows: TGTGCCAGCAGCTCCCAAAGCCCCTCCATGAACACTGAAGCTTTCTTT.

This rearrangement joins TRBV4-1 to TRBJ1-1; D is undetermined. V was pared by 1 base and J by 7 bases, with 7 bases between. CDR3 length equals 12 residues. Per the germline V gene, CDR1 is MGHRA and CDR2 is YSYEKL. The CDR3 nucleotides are TGCGCCAGCAGCCAAGCGGGATTTGAAGCTTTCTTT. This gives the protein CASSQAGFEAFF.

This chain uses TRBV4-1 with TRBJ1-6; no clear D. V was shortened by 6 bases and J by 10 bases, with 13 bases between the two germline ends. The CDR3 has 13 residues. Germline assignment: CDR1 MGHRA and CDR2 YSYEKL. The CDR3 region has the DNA TGCGCCAGCAGGTTAGCCCTCGAGTCACCCCTCCACTTT. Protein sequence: CASRLALESPLHF.

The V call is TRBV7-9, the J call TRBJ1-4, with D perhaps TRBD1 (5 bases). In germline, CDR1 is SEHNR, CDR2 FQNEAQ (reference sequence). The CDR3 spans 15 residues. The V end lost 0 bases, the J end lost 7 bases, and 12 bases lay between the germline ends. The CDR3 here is CASSLAQSGGEKLFF. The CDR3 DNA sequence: TGTGCCAGCAGCTTAGCGCAGTCCGGGGGTGAAAAACTGTTTTTT.

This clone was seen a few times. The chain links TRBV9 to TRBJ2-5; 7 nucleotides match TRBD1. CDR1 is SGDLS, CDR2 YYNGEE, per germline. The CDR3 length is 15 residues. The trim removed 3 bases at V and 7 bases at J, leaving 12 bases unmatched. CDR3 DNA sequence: TGTGCCAGCAGCGACGAGGGTTACCCAGGGGGGACCCAGTACTTC. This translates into CASSDEGYPGGTQYF.

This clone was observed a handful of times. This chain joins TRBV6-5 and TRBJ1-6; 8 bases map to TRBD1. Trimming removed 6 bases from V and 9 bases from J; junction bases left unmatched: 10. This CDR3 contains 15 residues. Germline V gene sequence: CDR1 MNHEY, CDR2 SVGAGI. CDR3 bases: TGTGCCAGCAGGCGGACAGGGTCCAGGGGTTCACCCCTCCACTTT. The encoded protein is CASRRTGSRGSPLHF.

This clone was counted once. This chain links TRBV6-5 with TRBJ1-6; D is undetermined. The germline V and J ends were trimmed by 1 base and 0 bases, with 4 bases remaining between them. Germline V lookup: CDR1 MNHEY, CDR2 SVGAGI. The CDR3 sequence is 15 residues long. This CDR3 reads CASSYWSSYNSPLHF. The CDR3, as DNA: TGTGCCAGCAGTTACTGGAGCTCCTATAATTCACCCCTCCACTTT.

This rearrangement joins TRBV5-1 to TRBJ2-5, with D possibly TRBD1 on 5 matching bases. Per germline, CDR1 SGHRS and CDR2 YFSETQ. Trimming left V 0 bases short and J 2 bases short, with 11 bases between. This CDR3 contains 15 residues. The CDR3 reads CASSLGRDLQETQYF. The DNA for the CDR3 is TGCGCCAGCAGCTTGGGCAGGGATTTACAAGAGACCCAGTACTTC.

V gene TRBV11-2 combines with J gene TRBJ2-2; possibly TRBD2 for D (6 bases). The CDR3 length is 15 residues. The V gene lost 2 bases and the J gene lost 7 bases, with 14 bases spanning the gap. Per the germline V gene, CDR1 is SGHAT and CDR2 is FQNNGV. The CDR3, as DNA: TGTGCCAGCAGCTTATTCGGCGGGGACCGCGGGGAGCTGTTTTTT. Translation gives CASSLFGGDRGELFF.

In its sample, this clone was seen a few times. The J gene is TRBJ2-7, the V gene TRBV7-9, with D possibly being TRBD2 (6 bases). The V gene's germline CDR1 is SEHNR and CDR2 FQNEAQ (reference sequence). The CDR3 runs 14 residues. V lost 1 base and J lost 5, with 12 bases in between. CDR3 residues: CASSLGGRSNEQYF. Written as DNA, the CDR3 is TGTGCCAGCAGCTTAGGGGGGAGGAGCAACGAGCAGTACTTC.

The CDR3 nucleotides are TGTGCCAGGCGTTGGGAAAAACTGTTTTTT. Amino acids: CARRWEKLFF. The chain is built from TRBV6-5 and TRBJ1-4; no definite D call. This CDR3 region has 10 residues. Trimming removed 9 bases at V and 8 bases at J, with 7 bases between. Germline lookup yields CDR1 MNHEY and CDR2 SVGAGI.

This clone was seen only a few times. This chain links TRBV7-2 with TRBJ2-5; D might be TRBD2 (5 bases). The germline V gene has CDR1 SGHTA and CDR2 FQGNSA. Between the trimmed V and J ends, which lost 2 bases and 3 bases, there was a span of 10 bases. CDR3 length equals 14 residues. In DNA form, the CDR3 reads TGTGCCAGCAGCTTACTAACTAGGGAAGAGACCCAGTACTTC. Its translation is CASSLLTREETQYF.

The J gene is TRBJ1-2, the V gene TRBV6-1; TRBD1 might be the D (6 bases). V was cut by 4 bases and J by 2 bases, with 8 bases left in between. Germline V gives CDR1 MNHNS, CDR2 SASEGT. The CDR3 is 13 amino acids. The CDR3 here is CASSAGQNYGYTF. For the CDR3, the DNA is TGTGCCAGCAGTGCCGGACAGAACTATGGCTACACCTTC.

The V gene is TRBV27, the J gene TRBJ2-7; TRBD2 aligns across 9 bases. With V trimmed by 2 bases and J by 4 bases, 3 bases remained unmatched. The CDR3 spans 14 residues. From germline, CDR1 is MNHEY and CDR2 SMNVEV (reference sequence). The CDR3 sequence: CASSLGTSSYEQYF. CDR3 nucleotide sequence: TGTGCCAGCAGTTTAGGGACTAGCAGTTACGAGCAGTACTTC.

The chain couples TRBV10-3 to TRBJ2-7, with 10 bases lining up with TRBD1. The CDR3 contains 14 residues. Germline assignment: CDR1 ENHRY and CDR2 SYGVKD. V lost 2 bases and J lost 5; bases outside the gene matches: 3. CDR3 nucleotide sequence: TGTGCCATCAGTGAGGGACAGGGGGGACACGAGCAGTACTTC. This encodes CAISEGQGGHEQYF.

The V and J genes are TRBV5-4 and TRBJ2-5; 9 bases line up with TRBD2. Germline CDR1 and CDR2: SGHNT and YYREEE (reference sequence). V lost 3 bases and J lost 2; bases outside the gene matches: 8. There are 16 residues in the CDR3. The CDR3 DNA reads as TGTGCCAGCAGCTCCTCAGCGGGAGGCCTTCAAGAGACCCAGTACTTC. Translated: CASSSSAGGLQETQYF.

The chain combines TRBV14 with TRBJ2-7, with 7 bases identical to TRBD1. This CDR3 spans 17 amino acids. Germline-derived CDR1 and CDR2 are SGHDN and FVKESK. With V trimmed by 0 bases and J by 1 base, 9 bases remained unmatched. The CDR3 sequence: CASSQDEGGPNSYEQYF. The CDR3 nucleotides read TGTGCCAGCAGCCAAGATGAAGGGGGCCCTAATTCCTACGAGCAGTACTTC.

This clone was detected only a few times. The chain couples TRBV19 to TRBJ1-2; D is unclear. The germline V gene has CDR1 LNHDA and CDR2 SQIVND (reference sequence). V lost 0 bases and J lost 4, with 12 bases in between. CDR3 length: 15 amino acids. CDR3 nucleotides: TGTGCCAGTAGTATAGATTGGCGGCTGATCTATGGCTACACCTTC. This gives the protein CASSIDWRLIYGYTF.

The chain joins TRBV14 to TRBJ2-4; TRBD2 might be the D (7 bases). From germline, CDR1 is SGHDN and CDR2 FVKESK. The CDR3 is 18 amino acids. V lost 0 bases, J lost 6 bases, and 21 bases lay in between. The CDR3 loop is CASSQEGRWGGYGNIQYF. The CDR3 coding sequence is TGTGCCAGCAGCCAAGAAGGGCGTTGGGGGGGCTATGGAAACATTCAGTACTTC.

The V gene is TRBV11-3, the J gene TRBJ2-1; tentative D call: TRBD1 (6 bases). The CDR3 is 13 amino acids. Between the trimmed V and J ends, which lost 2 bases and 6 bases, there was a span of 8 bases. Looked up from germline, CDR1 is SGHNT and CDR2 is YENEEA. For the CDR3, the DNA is TGTGCCAGCAGCTTACAGGGGTTCAATGAGCAGTTCTTC. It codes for CASSLQGFNEQFF.